The sequence of this TCR beta chain was determined in a study of blood T cell repertoires in COVID-19. Study-wide context: The United States, Italy and Spain supplied acute and convalescent COVID-19 samples.

Germline V gene data show CDR1 as MNHNS and CDR2 as SASEGT. This CDR3 spans 17 amino acids. Unmatched junction bases numbered 13, after V lost 3 bases and J lost 4 bases. As processed by the authors: Amplification with reference gene primers provided the estimates of nucleated cell counts. Repertoires were generated with immunoSEQ multiplex PCR, while TCRdb's copy carries only in-frame clones and drops some. V, J and clone size derive from that table, while D and trimming were established from the DNA sequence. The sample includes 250,000 or so clones, around 90% of them seen just once. In Seattle, patients joined the study during active infection and were tracked longitudinally.

The TCR sequence derives from a man aged 25 to 40 with COVID-19, enrolled during active disease. The chain is built from TRBV6-1 and TRBJ1-2; 8 nucleotides agree with TRBD1. The sample was peripheral blood. CDR3 DNA: TGTGCCAGCAGTGATCCAGGACAGGGAATGGGCGGCTATGGCTACACCTTC. It translates to CASSDPGQGMGGYGYTF.